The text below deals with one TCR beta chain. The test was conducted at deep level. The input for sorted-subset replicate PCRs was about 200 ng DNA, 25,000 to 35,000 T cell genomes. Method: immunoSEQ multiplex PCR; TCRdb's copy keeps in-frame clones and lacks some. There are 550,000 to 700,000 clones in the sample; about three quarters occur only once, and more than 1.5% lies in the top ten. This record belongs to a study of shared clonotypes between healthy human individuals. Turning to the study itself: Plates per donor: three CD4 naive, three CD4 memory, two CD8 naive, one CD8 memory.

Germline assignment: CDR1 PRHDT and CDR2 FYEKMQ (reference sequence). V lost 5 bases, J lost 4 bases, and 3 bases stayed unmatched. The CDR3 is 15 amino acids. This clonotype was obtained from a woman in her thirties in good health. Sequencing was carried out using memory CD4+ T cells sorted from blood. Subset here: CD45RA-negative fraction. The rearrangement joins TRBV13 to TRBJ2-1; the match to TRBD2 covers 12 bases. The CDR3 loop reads CASSGGLAGYNEQFF. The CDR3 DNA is TGTGCCAGCAGCGGAGGACTAGCGGGGTACAATGAGCAGTTCTTC. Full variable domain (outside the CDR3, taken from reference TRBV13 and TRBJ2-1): AAGVIQSPRHLIKEKRETATLKCYPIPRHDTVYWYQQGPGQDPQFLISFYEKMQSDKGSIPDRFSAQQFSDYHSELNMSSLELGDSALYFCASSGGLAGYNEQFFGPGTRLTVL.